One sample yielded the 25 T cell receptor beta chains listed below, sequenced in a study of PD-L1 blockade in urothelial cancer. The method was immunoSEQ multiplex PCR; TCRdb's version includes in-frame clones alone and lacks a portion of them. The sample includes 32,000 or so clones, over 75% seen only once; the top ten take more than 15%. Regarding time point: pretreatment peripheral blood. The source was PBMCs, collected around atezolizumab (anti-PD-L1) treatment. The receptor set was obtained from a man aged 55 to 70 with urothelial cancer.

The V gene is TRBV7-3, the J gene TRBJ2-7, with 8 positions matching TRBD2. With 1 base clipped from V and 4 bases from J, the junction kept 3 bases outside the gene matches. This CDR3 is built from 14 residues. Germline V CDR1 and CDR2: SGHTA, FQGTGA. The CDR3: CASSLRGLGYEQYF. CDR3 nucleotides: TGTGCCAGCAGCTTAAGGGGACTAGGGTACGAGCAGTACTTC.

This clone was detected a few times. The chain carries TRBV11-2 and TRBJ2-1; weak D call: TRBD2 (5 bases). The CDR3 totals 14 residues. CDR1 and CDR2 (germline): SGHAT, FQNNGV. V was clipped by 5 bases and J by 1 base, with 9 bases between them. CDR3 coding DNA: TGTGCCAGCAGCCTCGGGGTTTCCTACAATGAGCAGTTCTTC. Translating gives CASSLGVSYNEQFF.

The sample holds one count of this clone. The chain employs TRBV6-6 and TRBJ2-7, with D perhaps TRBD1 (6 bases). The germline CDR1 and CDR2 sequences are MNHNY and SVGAGI (reference sequence). V lost 6 bases, J lost 6 bases, and 15 bases lay in between. This CDR3 contains 13 residues. This CDR3 reads CASSTTLGGEQYF. The CDR3 DNA is TGTGCCAGCAGCACCACGCTAGGGGGCGAGCAGTACTTC.

The CDR3 sequence is CASSLAVGGHSEQYF. CDR3 DNA sequence: TGTGCCAGCAGCTTGGCGGTAGGGGGCCACTCCGAGCAGTACTTC. V is TRBV5-4 and J is TRBJ2-7, with 7 bases lining up with TRBD1. V lost 0 bases and J lost 6; bases outside the gene matches: 9. From germline, CDR1 is SGHNT and CDR2 YYREEE (reference sequence). CDR3 length equals 15 residues.

The V gene is TRBV27, the J gene TRBJ2-7; D not resolved. CDR1 and CDR2 (germline): MNHEY, SMNVEV (reference sequence). The V end lost 5 bases, the J end lost 3 bases, and 8 bases lay between the germline ends. The CDR3 length is 12 residues. CDR3 bases: TGTGCCAGCAGTCAGGTAGGCTACGAGCAGTACTTC. This encodes CASSQVGYEQYF.

The CDR3 DNA is TGCAGCGCCTCCTTATACAGCTCGAACACCGGGGAGCTGTTTTTT. Translated, it gives CSASLYSSNTGELFF. The chain employs TRBV29-1 and TRBJ2-2; D not certain. Trimming shortened V by 7 bases and J by 0 bases, and 15 bases separated the two germline ends. This CDR3 is built from 15 residues. Per germline, CDR1 SQVTM and CDR2 ANQGSEA.

This sequence joins TRBV5-4 and TRBJ2-2, with a tentative D call TRBD1 (6 bases). The CDR3 consists of 16 residues. Trimming took 4 bases from V and 4 from J, leaving 17 bases between them. Germline V gene lookup returns CDR1 SGHNT and CDR2 YYREEE (reference sequence). The CDR3 region is CASSPGQIGATGELFF. CDR3 sequence (DNA): TGTGCCAGCAGCCCCGGACAGATTGGGGCCACCGGGGAGCTGTTTTTT.

This sequence joins TRBV2 and TRBJ2-3; D unclear. The CDR3 extends over 12 amino acids. The germline V gene has CDR1 SNHLY and CDR2 FYNNEI. The V gene lost 3 bases and the J gene lost 4 bases, with 5 bases spanning the gap. The CDR3 DNA is TGTGCCAGCAGTGAGATAGCAGATACGCAGTATTTT. Its translation: CASSEIADTQYF.

The chain employs TRBV2 and TRBJ2-5; 8 nucleotides agree with TRBD1. The V segment lost 5 bases and the J segment 7 bases; nucleotides outside the gene matches: 6. The CDR3 runs to 13 residues. Per the germline V gene, CDR1 is SNHLY and CDR2 is FYNNEI. The CDR3 here is CASSLTGEGTQYF. CDR3 DNA: TGTGCCAGCAGTTTGACAGGGGAAGGGACCCAGTACTTC. Variable domain in full (rest from reference TRBV2 and TRBJ2-5): EPEVTQTPSHQVTQMGQEVILRCVPISNHLYFYWYRQILGQKVEFLVSFYNNEISEKSEIFDDQFSVERPDGSNFTLKIRSTKLEDSAMYFCASSLTGEGTQYFGPGTRLLVL.

This chain uses TRBV2 with TRBJ2-1; D is unresolved. Germline values: CDR1 SNHLY, CDR2 FYNNEI. CDR3 length: 13 amino acids. V was trimmed by 3 bases and J by 3 bases, leaving 6 bases between them. The CDR3 reads CASSEQFYNEQFF. CDR3 in DNA: TGTGCCAGCAGTGAGCAGTTCTACAATGAGCAGTTCTTC.

In DNA form, the CDR3 reads TGTGCCAGCGGATATGCGGGAGGGTCCCTCACTGAGCAGTTCTTC. This encodes CASGYAGGSLTEQFF. V usage is TRBV2 and J usage is TRBJ2-1; 9 bases map to TRBD2. Per germline, CDR1 SNHLY and CDR2 FYNNEI. V trimming: 8 bases; J trimming: 9 bases; junction bases outside the gene matches: 14. This CDR3 contains 15 residues.

The CDR3 reads CASSVHRGRINYGYTF. CDR3 in DNA: TGTGCCAGTAGTGTCCACCGAGGGAGGATAAACTATGGCTACACCTTC. The gene calls are TRBV19 and TRBJ1-2, with D hard to call. From germline, CDR1 is LNHDA and CDR2 SQIVND (reference sequence). The CDR3 has 16 residues. Trimming took 5 bases from V and 2 from J, leaving 18 bases between them.

The chain has TRBV10-1 and TRBJ2-3; tentative D call: TRBD2 (6 bases). V was trimmed by 3 bases and J by 5 bases, leaving 12 bases between them. Germline CDR1 WNHNN, CDR2 SYGVQD (reference sequence). This CDR3 has 14 residues. The CDR3 nucleotides are TGCGCCAGCAGTGACGGAGGGGCCCTAGATACGCAGTATTTT. This gives the protein CASSDGGALDTQYF.

The V call is TRBV7-2, the J call TRBJ2-7; 8 bases agree with TRBD2. Germline CDR1 and CDR2: SGHTA and FQGNSA. V lost 3 bases and J lost 0; bases outside the gene matches: 7. The CDR3 sequence is 16 residues long. CDR3 sequence: CASSFRASGFSYEQYF. The CDR3 DNA reads TGTGCCAGCAGCTTTAGGGCTAGCGGGTTCTCCTACGAGCAGTACTTC.

The V gene is TRBV29-1, the J gene TRBJ1-1, with 9 bases fitting TRBD1. Germline V gene lookup returns CDR1 SQVTM and CDR2 ANQGSEA. The CDR3 loop spans 13 amino acids. Trimming took 5 bases from V and 1 from J; bases not matched to a gene: 2. The DNA of the CDR3 is TGCAGCGTTTCGGGACAGGGGAACACTGAAGCTTTCTTT. Residues: CSVSGQGNTEAFF.

The chain has TRBV7-9 and TRBJ2-2, with 8 bases identical to TRBD1. V dropped 3 bases and J dropped 3; count of bases not matched to a gene: 0. The CDR3 length is 14 residues. Germline CDR1 SEHNR, CDR2 FQNEAQ (reference sequence). CDR3 DNA: TGTGCCAGCAGCTTGACAGGGGACACCGGGGAGCTGTTTTTT. Its translation is CASSLTGDTGELFF.

The V gene is TRBV30, the J gene TRBJ1-5; TRBD1 agrees at 11 bases. Germline V CDR1 and CDR2: GTSNPN, SVGIG (reference sequence). The CDR3 totals 13 residues. Trimming took 5 bases from V and 6 from J; bases not matched to a gene: 3. The CDR3 here is CAWAGTGGQPQHF. CDR3 bases: TGTGCCTGGGCCGGGACAGGGGGTCAGCCCCAGCATTTT. Looking up the rest from reference TRBV30 and TRBJ1-5 gives the full variable domain: SQTIHQWPATLVQPVGSPLSLECTVEGTSNPNLYWYRQAAGRGLQLLFYSVGIGQISSEVPQNLSASRPQDRQFILSSKKLLLSDSGFYLCAWAGTGGQPQHFGDGTRLSIL.

The chain joins TRBV10-3 to TRBJ1-1; 8 nucleotides agree with TRBD1. The CDR3 contains 14 residues. V trimming: 5 bases; J trimming: 2 bases; junction bases outside the gene matches: 4. The germline gives CDR1 ENHRY, CDR2 SYGVKD. The DNA for the CDR3 is TGTGCCATCAGTCCAGGGGGCAGAAACACTGAAGCTTTCTTT. It encodes CAISPGGRNTEAFF.

The rearrangement uses TRBV6-4 and TRBJ2-3, with 8 bases fitting TRBD2. CDR1 is MRHNA and CDR2 is SNTAGT in the germline V gene. V trimming: 6 bases; J trimming: 4 bases; junction bases outside the gene matches: 6. The CDR3 is 14 amino acids. CDR3 DNA: TGTGCCAGCAGCCGGGAGGGCCACGCAGATACGCAGTATTTT. Its translation is CASSREGHADTQYF.

The rearrangement links TRBV7-2 to TRBJ2-1; 12 bases match TRBD2. The CDR3 runs to 17 residues. Germline values: CDR1 SGHTA, CDR2 FQGNSA. The V segment lost 5 bases and the J segment 3 bases; nucleotides outside the gene matches: 8. CDR3 in amino acids: CASSPWTSGTNYNEQFF. For the CDR3, the DNA is TGTGCCAGCAGCCCATGGACTAGCGGGACGAACTACAATGAGCAGTTCTTC.

The chain employs TRBV4-1 and TRBJ1-3, with D unresolved. Deletions cut 1 base from V and 0 bases from J, with 4 bases between. The CDR3 is 14 residues long. Germline V gene data show CDR1 as MGHRA and CDR2 as YSYEKL. The DNA of the CDR3 is TGCGCCAGCAGCCAAGCCTACTCTGGAAACACCATATATTTT. Protein: CASSQAYSGNTIYF.

This chain uses TRBV7-9 with TRBJ2-2, with 15 bases lining up with TRBD2. V gave up 5 bases and J gave up 5 bases; unmatched junction bases: 3. CDR3 length equals 16 residues. CDR1 SEHNR and CDR2 FQNEAQ come from the germline V gene (reference sequence). CDR3 in amino acids: CASSPGLAGGTGELFF. The CDR3 nucleotides read TGTGCCAGCAGCCCTGGACTAGCGGGAGGGACCGGGGAGCTGTTTTTT. The whole variable domain, remainder taken from reference TRBV7-9 and TRBJ2-2, is DTGVSQNPRHKITKRGQNVTFRCDPISEHNRLYWYRQTLGQGPEFLTYFQNEAQLEKSRLLSDRFSAERPKGSFSTLEIQRTEQGDSAMYLCASSPGLAGGTGELFFGEGSRLTVL.

The V gene is TRBV30, the J gene TRBJ2-2; D not resolved. CDR1 is GTSNPN, CDR2 SVGIG, per germline (reference sequence). V was clipped by 3 bases and J by 0 bases, with 5 bases between them. The CDR3 runs 13 residues. The CDR3 bases are TGTGCCTGGAGCCCCTCGAACACCGGGGAGCTGTTTTTT. Its translation is CAWSPSNTGELFF.

The CDR3 DNA is TGTGCCAGCTCACTCTCGACAGGGGAGGACACCGGGGAGCTGTTTTTT. The encoded protein is CASSLSTGEDTGELFF. This chain connects TRBV18 to TRBJ2-2; 8 positions match TRBD1. V lost 4 bases to trimming and J lost 3 bases; unmatched junction nucleotides: 7. Germline lookup yields CDR1 KGHSH and CDR2 LQKENI. The CDR3 covers 16 residues.

The chain links TRBV5-4 to TRBJ2-1; 8 nucleotides align to TRBD2. In germline, CDR1 is SGHNT, CDR2 YYREEE (reference sequence). The CDR3 spans 15 residues. The V segment lost 0 bases and the J segment 9 bases; nucleotides outside the gene matches: 8. For the CDR3, the DNA is TGTGCCAGCAGCTTGGGAAGGACTAGCAACGGTGAGCAGTTCTTC. It codes for CASSLGRTSNGEQFF.